This T cell receptor (beta chain) was sequenced for a study of Graves' ophthalmopathy and Graves' hyperthyroidism. Turning to this clonotype: This clone may be a read error of a much larger clone one base away.

Amplified material comprised TCR beta CDR3 regions derived from RNA transcripts. HTBI primers primed a first-round RT-PCR, and a second-round multiplex PCR followed. TCRdb reanalysed the multiplex PCR reads using MiXCR and keeps one entry per CDR3 protein. The sample includes around 590,000 distinct CDR3 sequences, less than 45% seen only once; the top ten take about 4.1%. The CDR3 contains 15 residues. The specimen was peripheral blood or thyroid tissue (not recorded which). The clonotype was recovered from an adult man with Graves' hyperthyroidism. The rearrangement links TRBV12-3 or TRBV12-4 to TRBJ1-5; D may be TRBD1 (6 bases). The CDR3 reads CARSLTTGWRQPQHF. As DNA, the CDR3 is TGTGCCAGAAGTTTAACGACAGGTTGGCGTCAGCCCCAGCATTTT.